Shown below are 27 T cell receptor beta chains from a single sample sequenced in a study of shared clonotypes between healthy human individuals. The protocol was immunoSEQ multiplex PCR, while the TCRdb copy is restricted to in-frame clones and leaves out a portion. Among over a million clones listed, approximately 70% were seen once. Sequenced sample: memory CD4+ T cells sorted from blood. Subset: CD45RA-negative fraction. Receptor source: a man younger than 35 in good health.

The chain links TRBV2 to TRBJ2-5; 9 nucleotides agree with TRBD2. The CDR3 length is 18 residues. The germline CDR1 and CDR2 sequences are SNHLY and FYNNEI. Trimming took 3 bases from V and 5 from J; bases not matched to a gene: 16. The CDR3 loop reads CASSDLPNVAGARETQYF. CDR3 bases: TGTGCCAGCAGTGACCTCCCGAACGTAGCGGGAGCACGCGAGACCCAGTACTTC.

The V gene is TRBV5-1, the J gene TRBJ2-3; D is perhaps TRBD1 or TRBD2 (5 bases each). Trimming left V 0 bases short and J 4 bases short, with 18 bases between. CDR3 size: 17 residues. The germline gives CDR1 SGHRS, CDR2 YFSETQ. The CDR3 DNA reads TGCGCCAGCAGCTTGGAGCGGCAGGGATTTGTCGCAGATACGCAGTATTTT. It translates to CASSLERQGFVADTQYF.

The chain employs TRBV28 and TRBJ2-5; TRBD1 or TRBD2 may be the D gene (6 bases each). The DNA matches TRBJ2-7 better at its end, which makes the J call doubtful. There are 15 residues in the CDR3. Germline values: CDR1 MDHEN, CDR2 SYDVKM. This chain's CDR3 is CASSFSGDTSYEQYF. The DNA of the CDR3 is TGTGCCAGCAGTTTTTCGGGGGACACGTCCTACGAGCAGTACTTC.

The V gene is TRBV9, the J gene TRBJ2-5; 8 bases are a match to TRBD2. J was trimmed by 5 bases and V by 3 bases; bases with no gene match: 12. This CDR3 has 16 residues. The V gene's germline CDR1 is SGDLS and CDR2 YYNGEE. The CDR3 nucleotides read TGTGCCAGCAGCGCCGGAGCGCGGGGGGACGGCGAGACCCAGTACTTC. Amino acids: CASSAGARGDGETQYF.

The gene calls are TRBV5-4 and TRBJ2-2; D may match TRBD1 or TRBD2 (6 bases each). Germline V lookup: CDR1 SGHNT, CDR2 YYREEE (reference sequence). The CDR3 is made up of 16 amino acids. V was cut by 1 base and J by 1 base, with 11 bases left in between. The CDR3 loop reads CASSLPGAQNTGELFF. For the CDR3, the DNA is TGTGCCAGCAGCTTGCCGGGGGCGCAGAACACCGGGGAGCTGTTTTTT.

This clone occurred a few times. A junction end diverges from the germline sequence, so it may reflect a read error. The chain recombines TRBV7-7 with TRBJ2-5; 9 bases fit TRBD1. Germline V CDR1 and CDR2: SSHAT, FNYEAQ (reference sequence). The CDR3 extends over 15 amino acids. The CDR3: CASTKTGGPQETQYF. The DNA for the CDR3 is TGTGCTAGCACGAAAACAGGGGGCCCTCAAGAGACCCAGTACTTC.

The chain uses TRBV6-1 and TRBJ2-7; D remains ambiguous. CDR3 length: 15 residues. Germline loops: CDR1 MNHNS, CDR2 SASEGT. The V gene lost 5 bases and the J gene lost 0 bases, with 14 bases spanning the gap. Here the CDR3 DNA reads TGTGCCAGCAGTTCCGAAAAGTTTAACTCCTACGAGCAGTACTTC. Encoded protein: CASSSEKFNSYEQYF.

J is TRBJ1-5 and V is TRBV19, with 7 nucleotides matching TRBD1. The V gene's germline CDR1 is LNHDA and CDR2 SQIVND (reference sequence). V dropped 2 bases and J dropped 1; count of bases not matched to a gene: 14. The CDR3 runs to 19 residues. Here the CDR3 reads CASSIQGGVWGSSNQPQHF. The CDR3, as DNA: TGTGCCAGTAGTATACAGGGGGGAGTTTGGGGATCGAGCAATCAGCCCCAGCATTTT.

The chain employs TRBV5-1 and TRBJ2-6, with D possibly being TRBD2 (5 bases). V lost 0 bases and J lost 2, with 6 bases in between. The CDR3 totals 15 residues. In germline, CDR1 is SGHRS, CDR2 YFSETQ. This CDR3 reads CASSLELAGANVLTF. In nucleotides, the CDR3 is TGCGCCAGCAGCTTGGAACTAGCTGGGGCCAACGTCCTGACTTTC.

This clone was seen a handful of times. The V and J genes are TRBV6-5 and TRBJ2-1; TRBD2 agrees at 11 bases. CDR1 MNHEY and CDR2 SVGAGI come from the germline V gene. Unmatched junction bases numbered 4, after V lost 2 bases and J lost 7 bases. The CDR3 extends over 15 amino acids. The CDR3, as DNA: TGTGCCAGCAGTTACCTGGGACTAGCGGTTAATGAGCAGTTCTTC. It is translated as CASSYLGLAVNEQFF.

The chain has TRBV6-1 and TRBJ1-5, with D maybe TRBD1 (5 bases). Germline CDR1 MNHNS, CDR2 SASEGT. The CDR3 totals 14 residues. The V and J ends lost 10 bases and 0 bases respectively, with 13 bases between them. CDR3: CAIVDSYSNQPQHF. The CDR3 DNA sequence: TGTGCCATAGTTGACAGCTATAGCAATCAGCCCCAGCATTTT.

The rearrangement uses TRBV5-1 and TRBJ2-5; 11 nucleotides align to TRBD2. The germline V gene has CDR1 SGHRS and CDR2 YFSETQ. The ends lost 4 bases at V and 5 bases at J; junction bases unmatched: 16. The CDR3 has 18 amino acids. The CDR3 DNA follows: TGCGCCAGCAGCCCCGAAGCGGGACTAGCGGATTTCGTGGAGACCCAGTACTTC. It encodes CASSPEAGLADFVETQYF.

V usage is TRBV18 and J usage is TRBJ1-6; 10 nucleotides align to TRBD1. The V gene's germline CDR1 is KGHSH and CDR2 LQKENI. J lost 10 bases, V lost 2 bases, and 2 bases had no gene match. The CDR3 consists of 14 residues. The DNA for the CDR3 is TGTGCCAGCTCACCAGGGACAGGGGAATCACCCCTCCACTTT. Translated: CASSPGTGESPLHF.

This chain links TRBV5-5 with TRBJ2-5; D is perhaps TRBD1 (6 bases). Trimming cost V 6 bases and J 5 bases, with 11 bases left between them. Germline V gene lookup returns CDR1 SGHKS and CDR2 YYEKEE (reference sequence). CDR3 size: 12 residues. In nucleotides, the CDR3 is TGTGCCAGCACCAGGACAGATGAGACCCAGTACTTC. It specifies CASTRTDETQYF. Filled out from reference TRBV5-5 and TRBJ2-5, the complete variable domain reads DAGVTQSPTHLIKTRGQQVTLRCSPISGHKSVSWYQQVLGQGPQFIFQYYEKEERGRGNFPDRFSARQFPNYSSELNVNALLLGDSALYLCASTRTDETQYFGPGTRLLVL.

V and J are TRBV6-5 and TRBJ1-2; 7 positions match TRBD1. J was trimmed by 8 bases and V by 8 bases; bases with no gene match: 14. The germline V gene encodes CDR1 MNHEY and CDR2 SVGAGI. This CDR3 spans 14 amino acids. This CDR3 is CASGGQQGVWGYTF. In nucleotides, the CDR3 is TGTGCCAGCGGTGGACAGCAGGGGGTCTGGGGCTACACCTTC.

This clone was observed a few times. The J gene is TRBJ2-7, the V gene TRBV5-8; 9 nucleotides align to TRBD1. J lost 3 bases, V lost 4 bases, and 8 bases had no gene match. Germline V gives CDR1 SGHTS, CDR2 YDEGEE. The CDR3 is 15 amino acids. CDR3 residues: CASSKHRDRVYEQYF. The CDR3 DNA is TGTGCCAGCAGCAAACACCGGGACAGGGTCTACGAGCAGTACTTC.

V gene TRBV7-3 combines with J gene TRBJ2-1, with 12 bases matching TRBD2. Germline V gene data show CDR1 as SGHTA and CDR2 as FQGTGA. The CDR3 is made up of 14 amino acids. With 4 bases clipped from V and 8 bases from J, the junction kept 3 bases outside the gene matches. The CDR3: CASSSSGGVYEQFF. The CDR3 nucleotides read TGTGCCAGCAGCTCTAGCGGGGGGGTCTATGAGCAGTTCTTC. The variable domain in full, with the rest retrieved from reference TRBV7-3 and TRBJ2-1, is GAGVSQTPSNKVTEKGKYVELRCDPISGHTALYWYRQSLGQGPEFLIYFQGTGAADDSGLPNDRFFAVRPEGSVSTLKIQRTERGDSAVYLCASSSSGGVYEQFFGPGTRLTVL.

This clone has a handful of counts. The V gene is TRBV6-6, the J gene TRBJ2-5, with D possibly matching TRBD2 (7 bases). The V and J ends lost 10 bases and 5 bases respectively, with 20 bases between them. From germline, CDR1 is MNHNY and CDR2 SVGAGI (reference sequence). The CDR3 covers 14 residues. Written as DNA, the CDR3 is TGTGCCACCCGGGGAGGGGGACTCGGGGAGACCCAGTACTTC. Residues: CATRGGGLGETQYF.

The DNA for the CDR3 is TGTGCCAGCAGTGCAACCAGCGGGGTGCAGTATTTT. This translates into CASSATSGVQYF. V and J are TRBV25-1 and TRBJ2-3; TRBD2 aligns across 7 bases. This CDR3 has 12 amino acids. Germline V CDR1 and CDR2: MGHDK, SYGVNS. The junction had 6 bases not matched to a gene; V was cut back by 4 bases and J by 11 bases. The full variable domain, with the rest looked up from reference TRBV25-1 and TRBJ2-3, is EADIYQTPRYLVIGTGKKITLECSQTMGHDKMYWYQQDPGMELHLIHYSYGVNSTEKGDLSSESTVSRIRTEHFPLTLESARPSHTSQYLCASSATSGVQYFGPGTRLTVL.

This clone has a handful of counts. This CDR3 reads CAWSVRFGNEQFF. The CDR3 coding sequence is TGTGCCTGGAGTGTACGTTTTGGCAATGAGCAGTTCTTC. The J gene is TRBJ2-1, the V gene TRBV30; no clear D gene. The CDR3 is 13 amino acids. V dropped 0 bases and J dropped 6 bases, with 9 bases sitting between them. Germline V gene data show CDR1 as GTSNPN and CDR2 as SVGIG (reference sequence).

CDR3 loop: CASSQVNRENTGELFF. The CDR3, as DNA: TGTGCCAGCAGCCAAGTGAACAGGGAGAACACCGGGGAGCTGTTTTTT. The chain employs TRBV14 and TRBJ2-2; D is possibly TRBD1 (6 bases). V was shortened by 1 base and J by 1 base, with 10 bases between the two germline ends. CDR1 SGHDN and CDR2 FVKESK come from the germline V gene. This CDR3 is 16 amino acids long.

V and J are TRBV7-2 and TRBJ1-6, with D unclear. Trimming took 1 base from V and 6 from J, leaving 7 bases between them. The CDR3 is made up of 14 amino acids. Germline values: CDR1 SGHTA, CDR2 FQGNSA. CDR3: CASSLGLSNSPLHF. The CDR3 DNA reads TGTGCCAGCAGCTTAGGACTGTCTAATTCACCCCTCCACTTT.

The V and J genes are TRBV4-1 and TRBJ2-5; the D call may be TRBD1 or TRBD2 (5 bases each). Germline V gene data show CDR1 as MGHRA and CDR2 as YSYEKL. Trimming took off 1 base at V and 3 bases at J, with 15 bases between the two ends. This CDR3 contains 16 residues. The CDR3 reads CASSQVPGRPEETQYF. The CDR3 nucleotides read TGCGCCAGCAGCCAAGTCCCGGGACGGCCAGAAGAGACCCAGTACTTC.

This clone was seen more than once but under ten times. Different DNA sequences within this sample yield the same CDR3. The genes are TRBV5-1 and TRBJ1-3; D is perhaps TRBD1 (6 bases). Deletions cut 4 bases from V and 2 bases from J, with 10 bases between. The length of the CDR3 is 14 residues. Germline V gene data show CDR1 as SGHRS and CDR2 as YFSETQ. Here the CDR3 reads CASSLGGTGNTIYF. The CDR3 DNA follows: TGCGCCAGCAGCCTAGGGGGGACTGGAAACACCATATATTTT.

This clone was seen just once. This rearrangement joins TRBV5-1 to TRBJ2-5; 14 bases map to TRBD2. Unmatched junction bases numbered 4, after V lost 4 bases and J lost 2 bases. Germline V gene sequence: CDR1 SGHRS, CDR2 YFSETQ. The CDR3 length is 16 residues. DNA of the CDR3: TGCGCCAGCAGCCCGACTAGCGGGAGGGGGCAAGAGACCCAGTACTTC. Its protein product is CASSPTSGRGQETQYF.

The CDR3 protein is CSVAPGTGYYGYTF. In DNA form, the CDR3 reads TGCAGCGTTGCCCCCGGGACAGGGTACTATGGCTACACCTTC. This chain links TRBV29-1 with TRBJ1-2; 9 nucleotides match TRBD1. Germline lookup yields CDR1 SQVTM and CDR2 ANQGSEA. CDR3 length: 14 amino acids. The V segment lost 4 bases and the J segment 3 bases; nucleotides outside the gene matches: 6. The full variable domain, rest sourced from reference TRBV29-1 and TRBJ1-2, is SAVISQKPSRDICQRGTSLTIQCQVDSQVTMMFWYRQQPGQSLTLIATANQGSEATYESGFVIDKFPISRPNLTFSTLTVSNMSPEDSSIYLCSVAPGTGYYGYTFGSGTRLTVV.

The chain recombines TRBV6-5 with TRBJ1-5, with TRBD1 identical over 8 bases. The CDR3 extends over 13 amino acids. Germline lookup yields CDR1 MNHEY and CDR2 SVGAGI. With V trimmed by 6 bases and J by 2 bases, 0 bases remained unmatched. The CDR3 nucleotides are TGTGCCAGCAGGGACAGGGGCAATCAGCCCCAGCATTTT. It encodes CASRDRGNQPQHF.